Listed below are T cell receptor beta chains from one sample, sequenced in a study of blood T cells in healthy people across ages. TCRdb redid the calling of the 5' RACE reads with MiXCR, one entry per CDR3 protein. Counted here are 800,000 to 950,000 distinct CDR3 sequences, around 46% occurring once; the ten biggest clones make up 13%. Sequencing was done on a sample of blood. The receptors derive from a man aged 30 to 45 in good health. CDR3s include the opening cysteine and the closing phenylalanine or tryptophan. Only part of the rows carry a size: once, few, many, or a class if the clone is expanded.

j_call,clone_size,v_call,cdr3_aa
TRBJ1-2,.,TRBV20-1,CSAKTDRGQRYPYGYTF
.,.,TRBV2,CASKPGEFSYEQYF
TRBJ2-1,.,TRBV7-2,CASSAGLAGYNEQFF
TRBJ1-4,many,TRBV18,CASSLAGTGSEKLFF
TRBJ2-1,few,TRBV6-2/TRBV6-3,CASSYPMFGTGEQFF
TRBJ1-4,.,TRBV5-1,CASSYTGTFNEKLFF
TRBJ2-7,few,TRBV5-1,CASSFTAPSYEQYF
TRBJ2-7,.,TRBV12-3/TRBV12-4,CASRPGSVDEQYF
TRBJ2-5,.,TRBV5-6,CASSLAVGPETQYF
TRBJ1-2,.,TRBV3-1,CASRGLGGAIGYTF
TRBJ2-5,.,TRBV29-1,CSVGTSSQETQYF
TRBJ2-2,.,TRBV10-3,CAISESPERAESPNTGELFF
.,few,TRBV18,CASSPDTQSGEQYF
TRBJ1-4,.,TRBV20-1,CSAPTATNEKLFF
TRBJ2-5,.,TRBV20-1,CGARSEETQYF
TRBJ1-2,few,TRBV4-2,CASSRDGQYGYTF
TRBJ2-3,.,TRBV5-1,CASSLKAGGSTDTQYF
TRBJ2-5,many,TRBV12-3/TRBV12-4,CASISGGGETQYF
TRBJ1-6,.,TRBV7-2,CAGSLEARDNSPLHF
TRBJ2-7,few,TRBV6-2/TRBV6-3,CASRELHRTKGTYEQYF
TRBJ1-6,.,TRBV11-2,CASSLDPGSTLHF
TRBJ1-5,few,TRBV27,CASSLTGLLNQPQHF
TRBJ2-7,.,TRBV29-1,CSVGWDSPYEQYF
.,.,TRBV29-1,CSVERAEEDYEQYF
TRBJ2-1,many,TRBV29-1,CSVDAEGPDNEQFF
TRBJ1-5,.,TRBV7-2,CASSVSGRQPQHF
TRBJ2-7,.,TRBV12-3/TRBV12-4,CASSPWRDRSYEQYF
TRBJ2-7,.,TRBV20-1,CSASGQGATYEQYF
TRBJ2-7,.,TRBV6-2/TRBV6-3,CASSYGGLIRSEQYF
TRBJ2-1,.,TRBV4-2,CASSQRTGTGGNEQFF
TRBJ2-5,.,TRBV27,CASSPGFVETQYF
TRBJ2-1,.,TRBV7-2,CASSPRVPFYEQFF
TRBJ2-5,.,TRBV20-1,CSAREPIIGGSQETQYF
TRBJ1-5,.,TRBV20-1,CSAMGQGRHQPQHF
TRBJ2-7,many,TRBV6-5,CASSYSTGGSYEQYF
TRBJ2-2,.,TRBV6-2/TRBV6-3,CASSYAETDTGELFF
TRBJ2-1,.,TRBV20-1,CSARLPGGAVFSEQFF
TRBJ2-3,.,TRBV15,CATSTYGVDTQYF
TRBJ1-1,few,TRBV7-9,CASSLAGSGSFMNTEAFF
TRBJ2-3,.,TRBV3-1,CASSQDGQPTDTRYF
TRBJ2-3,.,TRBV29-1,CSVEALSTDTQYF
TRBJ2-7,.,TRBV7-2,CASSLERGATYEQYF
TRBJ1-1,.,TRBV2,CASRTTGVGADEAFF
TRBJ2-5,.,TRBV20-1,CSGAGGTPETQYF
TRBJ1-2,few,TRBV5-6,CASSLGSYGGRGYTF
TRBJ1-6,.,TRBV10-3,CASYRGYNSPLHF
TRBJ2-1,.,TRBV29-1,CSVRRGGPRVNEQFF
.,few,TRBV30,CAWSVLGKGETQYF
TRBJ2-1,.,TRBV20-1,CSVEQGTVGQFF
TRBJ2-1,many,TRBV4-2,CASSQAHSGGPNEQFF
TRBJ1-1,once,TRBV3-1,CASSPIDGNTKAFF